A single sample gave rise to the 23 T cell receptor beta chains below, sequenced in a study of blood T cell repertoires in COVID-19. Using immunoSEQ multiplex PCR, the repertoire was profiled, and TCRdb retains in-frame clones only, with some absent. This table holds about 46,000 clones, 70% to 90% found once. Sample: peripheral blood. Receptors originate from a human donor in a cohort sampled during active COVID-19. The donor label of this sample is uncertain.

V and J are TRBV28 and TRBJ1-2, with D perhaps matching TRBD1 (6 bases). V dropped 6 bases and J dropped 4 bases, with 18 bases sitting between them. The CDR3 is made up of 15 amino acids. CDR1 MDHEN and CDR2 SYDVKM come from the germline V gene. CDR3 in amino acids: CASSLAGAGIYGYTF. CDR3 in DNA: TGTGCCAGCAGCCTCGCAGGGGCAGGGATCTATGGCTACACCTTC.

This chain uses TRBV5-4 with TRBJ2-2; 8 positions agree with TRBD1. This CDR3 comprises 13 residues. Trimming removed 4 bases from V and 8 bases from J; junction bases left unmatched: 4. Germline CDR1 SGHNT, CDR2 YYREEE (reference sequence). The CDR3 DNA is TGTGCCAGCAGCCCCAACAGGGGGGGGGAGCTGTTTTTT. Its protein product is CASSPNRGGELFF.

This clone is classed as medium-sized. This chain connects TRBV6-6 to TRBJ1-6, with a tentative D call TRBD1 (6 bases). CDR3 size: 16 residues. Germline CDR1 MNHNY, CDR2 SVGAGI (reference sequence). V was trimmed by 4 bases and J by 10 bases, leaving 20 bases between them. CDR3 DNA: TGTGCCAGCAGTTCCCGGGACACTGGACCGGTGTCACCCCTCCACTTT. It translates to CASSSRDTGPVSPLHF.

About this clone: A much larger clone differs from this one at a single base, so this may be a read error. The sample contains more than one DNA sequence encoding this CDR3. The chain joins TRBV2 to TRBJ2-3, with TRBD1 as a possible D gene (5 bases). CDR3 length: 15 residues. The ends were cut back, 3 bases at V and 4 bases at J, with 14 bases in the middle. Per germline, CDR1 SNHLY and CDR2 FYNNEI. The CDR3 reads CASSEQGLLSDTQYF. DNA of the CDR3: TGTGCCAGCAGTGAGCAGGGATTGCTATCAGATACGCAGTATTTT. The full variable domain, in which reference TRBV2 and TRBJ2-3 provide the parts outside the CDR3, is EPEVTQTPSHQVTQMGQEVILRCVPISNHLYFYWYRQILGQKVEFLVSFYNNEISEKSEIFDDQFSVERPDGSNFTLKIRSTKLEDSAMYFCASSEQGLLSDTQYFGPGTRLTVL.

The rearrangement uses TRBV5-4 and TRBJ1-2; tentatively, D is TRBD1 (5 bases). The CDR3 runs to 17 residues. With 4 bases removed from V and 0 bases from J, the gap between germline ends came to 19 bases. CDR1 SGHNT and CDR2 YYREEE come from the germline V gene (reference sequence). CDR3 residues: CASSPEMGGLANYGYTF. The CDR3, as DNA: TGTGCCAGCAGCCCGGAGATGGGGGGACTAGCTAACTATGGCTACACCTTC.

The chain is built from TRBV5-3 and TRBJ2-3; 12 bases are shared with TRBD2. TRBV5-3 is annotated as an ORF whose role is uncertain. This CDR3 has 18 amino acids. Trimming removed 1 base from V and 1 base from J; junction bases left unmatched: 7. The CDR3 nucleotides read TGTGCCAGAAGCTTGTGGAGCAGACTAGCGGGGGGCACAGATACGCAGTATTTT. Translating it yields CARSLWSRLAGGTDTQYF.

This CDR3 reads CASRGGQGRETQYF. The DNA for the CDR3 is TGCGCCAGCAGGGGGGGACAGGGGCGAGAGACCCAGTACTTC. This chain joins TRBV5-1 and TRBJ2-5; 10 nucleotides agree with TRBD1. Trimming at V came to 5 bases and at J to 4 bases, leaving 5 bases not matched to a gene. Germline CDR1 reads SGHRS; CDR2 reads YFSETQ. The length of the CDR3 is 14 residues.

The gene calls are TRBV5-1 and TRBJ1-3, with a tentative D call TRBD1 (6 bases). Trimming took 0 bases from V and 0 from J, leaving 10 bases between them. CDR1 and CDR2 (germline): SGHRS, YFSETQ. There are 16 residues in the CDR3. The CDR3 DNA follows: TGCGCCAGCAGCTTGGCCCCAGGGGACTCTGGAAACACCATATATTTT. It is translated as CASSLAPGDSGNTIYF.

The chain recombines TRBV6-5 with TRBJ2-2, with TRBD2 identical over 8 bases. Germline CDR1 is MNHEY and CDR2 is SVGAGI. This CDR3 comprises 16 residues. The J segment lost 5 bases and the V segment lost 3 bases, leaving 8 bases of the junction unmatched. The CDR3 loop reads CASSYGPREGTGELFF. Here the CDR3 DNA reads TGTGCCAGCAGTTATGGTCCCCGGGAGGGAACCGGGGAGCTGTTTTTT.

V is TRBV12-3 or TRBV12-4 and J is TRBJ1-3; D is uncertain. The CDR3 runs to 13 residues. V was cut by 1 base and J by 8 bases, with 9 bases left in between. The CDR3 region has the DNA TGTGCCAGCAGTTTAGAGCTCGGAGACACCATATATTTT. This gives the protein CASSLELGDTIYF.

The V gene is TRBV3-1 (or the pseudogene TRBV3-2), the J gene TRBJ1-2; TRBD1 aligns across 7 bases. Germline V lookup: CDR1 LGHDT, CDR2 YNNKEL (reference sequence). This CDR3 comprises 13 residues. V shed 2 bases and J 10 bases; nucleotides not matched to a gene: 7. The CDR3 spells CASSQPTGNDYTF. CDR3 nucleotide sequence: TGTGCCAGCAGCCAACCGACAGGGAACGACTACACCTTC.

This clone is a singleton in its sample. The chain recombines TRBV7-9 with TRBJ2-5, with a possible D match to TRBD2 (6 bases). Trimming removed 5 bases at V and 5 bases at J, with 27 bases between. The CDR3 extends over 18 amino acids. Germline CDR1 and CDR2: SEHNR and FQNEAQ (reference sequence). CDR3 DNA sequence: TGTGCCAGCAGCCCCCGCACCTGGTTTGGGCGGGGCCTGGAGACCCAGTACTTC. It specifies CASSPRTWFGRGLETQYF.

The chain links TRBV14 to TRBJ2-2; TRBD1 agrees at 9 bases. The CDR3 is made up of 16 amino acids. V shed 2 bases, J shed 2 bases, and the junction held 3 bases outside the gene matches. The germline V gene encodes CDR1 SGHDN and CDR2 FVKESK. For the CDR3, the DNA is TGTGCCAGCAGCCAAAGGACAGGGGAAAACACCGGGGAGCTGTTTTTT. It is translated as CASSQRTGENTGELFF.

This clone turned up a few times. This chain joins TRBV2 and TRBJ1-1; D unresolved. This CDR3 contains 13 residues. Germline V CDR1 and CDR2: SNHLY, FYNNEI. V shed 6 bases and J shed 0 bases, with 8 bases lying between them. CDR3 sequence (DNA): TGTGCCAGCAGGACTACGGTGAACACTGAAGCTTTCTTT. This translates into CASRTTVNTEAFF.

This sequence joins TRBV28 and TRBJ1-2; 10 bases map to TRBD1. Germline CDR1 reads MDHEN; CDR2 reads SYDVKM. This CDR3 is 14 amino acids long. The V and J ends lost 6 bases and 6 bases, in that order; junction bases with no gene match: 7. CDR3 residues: CASSPPGQGNGYTF. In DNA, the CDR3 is TGTGCCAGCAGCCCACCGGGACAGGGGAATGGCTACACCTTC.

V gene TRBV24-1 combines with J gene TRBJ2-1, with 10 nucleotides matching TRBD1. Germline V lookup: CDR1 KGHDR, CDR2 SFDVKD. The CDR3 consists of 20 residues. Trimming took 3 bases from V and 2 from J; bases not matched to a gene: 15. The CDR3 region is CATSDPSTGGAGRAYNEQFF. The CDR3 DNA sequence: TGTGCCACCAGTGATCCTTCGACAGGGGGCGCGGGGAGGGCCTACAATGAGCAGTTCTTC.

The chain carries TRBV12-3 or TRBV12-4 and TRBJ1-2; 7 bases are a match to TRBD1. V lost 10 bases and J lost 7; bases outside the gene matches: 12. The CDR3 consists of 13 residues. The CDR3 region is CAKTDRKSGGYTF. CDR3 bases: TGTGCCAAGACGGACAGGAAAAGCGGTGGCTACACCTTC.

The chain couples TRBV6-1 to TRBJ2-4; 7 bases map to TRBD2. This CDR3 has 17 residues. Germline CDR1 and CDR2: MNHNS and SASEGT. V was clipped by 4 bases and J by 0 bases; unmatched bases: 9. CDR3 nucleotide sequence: TGTGCCAGCAGTGCTTGGCGGGAGTACTTAGCCAAAAACATTCAGTACTTC. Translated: CASSAWREYLAKNIQYF.

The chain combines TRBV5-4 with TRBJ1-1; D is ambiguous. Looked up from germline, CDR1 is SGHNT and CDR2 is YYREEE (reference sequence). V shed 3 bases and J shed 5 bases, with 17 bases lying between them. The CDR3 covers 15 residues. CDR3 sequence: CASSSSAQWETEAFF. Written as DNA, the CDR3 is TGTGCCAGCAGCTCTTCTGCCCAATGGGAGACTGAAGCTTTCTTT.

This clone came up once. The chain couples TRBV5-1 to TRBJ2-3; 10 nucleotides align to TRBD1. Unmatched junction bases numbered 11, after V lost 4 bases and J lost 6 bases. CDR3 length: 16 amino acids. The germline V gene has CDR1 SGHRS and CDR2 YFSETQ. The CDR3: CASSPGTGAGKDTQYF. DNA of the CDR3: TGCGCCAGCAGCCCTGGGACAGGGGCCGGTAAGGATACGCAGTATTTT.

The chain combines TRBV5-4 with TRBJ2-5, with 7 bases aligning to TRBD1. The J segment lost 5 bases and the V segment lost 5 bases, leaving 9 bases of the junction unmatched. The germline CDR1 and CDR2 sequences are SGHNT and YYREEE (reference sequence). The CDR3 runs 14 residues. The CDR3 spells CASSSTGRRETQYF. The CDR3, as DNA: TGTGCCAGCAGTTCGACAGGGCGGAGGGAGACCCAGTACTTC.

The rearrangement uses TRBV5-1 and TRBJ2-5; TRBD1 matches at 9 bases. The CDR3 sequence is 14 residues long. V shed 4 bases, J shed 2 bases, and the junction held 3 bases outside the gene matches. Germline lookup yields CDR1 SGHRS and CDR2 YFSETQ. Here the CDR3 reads CASSPGTGQETQYF. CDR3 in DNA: TGCGCCAGCAGCCCAGGGACAGGGCAAGAGACCCAGTACTTC. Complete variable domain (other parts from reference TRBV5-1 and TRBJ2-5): KAGVTQTPRYLIKTRGQQVTLSCSPISGHRSVSWYQQTPGQGLQFLFEYFSETQRNKGNFPGRFSGRQFSNSRSEMNVSTLELGDSALYLCASSPGTGQETQYFGPGTRLLVL.

CDR3 amino acids: CATGGQNSYEQYF. The CDR3 DNA reads TGTGCCACCGGGGGACAGAATTCATACGAGCAGTACTTC. The chain recombines TRBV24-1 with TRBJ2-7; TRBD1 matches at 7 bases. Per the germline V gene, CDR1 is KGHDR and CDR2 is SFDVKD. The length of the CDR3 is 13 residues. Losses at the gene ends were 9 bases for V and 4 bases for J; bases not matched to a gene: 8.